This TCR beta chain derives from a study of technical replicates of blood from several donors. The CDR3 consists of 19 residues. Germline loops: CDR1 SNHLY, CDR2 FYNNEI. The V segment lost 6 bases and the J segment 1 base; nucleotides outside the gene matches: 16. Here immunoSEQ multiplex PCR was the method, and the copy in TCRdb shows in-frame clones only, minus some. The table lists about 70,000 clones, approximately 96% of them singletons. This chain links TRBV2 with TRBJ1-5; 9 bases are shared with TRBD1. This TCR derives from a human donor in good health. Sequencing input: T cells isolated from PBMCs. CDR3 sequence (DNA): TGTGCCAGCAGGGAGGGTTCGGGACAGGGATTTTACAGCAATCAGCCCCAGCATTTT. Its protein is CASREGSGQGFYSNQPQHF. The entire variable domain, with the rest obtained from reference TRBV2 and TRBJ1-5, is as follows: EPEVTQTPSHQVTQMGQEVILRCVPISNHLYFYWYRQILGQKVEFLVSFYNNEISEKSEIFDDQFSVERPDGSNFTLKIRSTKLEDSAMYFCASREGSGQGFYSNQPQHFGDGTRLSIL.